The present TCR beta chain was sequenced within a study of cytomegalovirus exposure and HLA in healthy donors. 13 Jbeta primers and 60 Vbeta primers were used for the PCR. The repertoire was sequenced with immunoSEQ multiplex PCR; TCRdb's copy has only in-frame clones and lacks some. This table has 150,000 to 200,000 clones, about 86% appearing once. This CDR3 region has 15 residues. CDR1 is SGHRS, CDR2 YFSETQ, per germline. The V end lost 0 bases, the J end lost 1 base, and 8 bases lay between the germline ends. A few counts support this clone. Other DNA sequences in this sample translate to the same CDR3. Each donor's status was that of a healthy bone marrow donor.

The origin of this receptor is a woman between 18 and 30 years old in good health and CMV-seropositive. The sequencing sample was made of PBMCs. The chain recombines TRBV5-1 with TRBJ1-3; D is possibly TRBD1 (5 bases). The CDR3 region has the DNA TGCGCCAGCAGCTTGGGACAGTCATCTGGAAACACCATATATTTT. Translated: CASSLGQSSGNTIYF. Together with reference TRBV5-1 and TRBJ1-3, the CDR3 gives the full variable domain: KAGVTQTPRYLIKTRGQQVTLSCSPISGHRSVSWYQQTPGQGLQFLFEYFSETQRNKGNFPGRFSGRQFSNSRSEMNVSTLELGDSALYLCASSLGQSSGNTIYFGEGSWLTVV.